These 8 T cell receptor beta chains were sequenced from one sample in a study of T cell responses to AZD1222 COVID-19 vaccine. Produced via immunoSEQ multiplex PCR; TCRdb's table is partial and in-frame only. The table lists around 170,000 clones, 70% to 90% of them singletons. The input for sequencing was peripheral blood, taken 28 days after the second AZD1222 dose. The receptors here all came from an adult who received the AZD1222 COVID-19 vaccine.

V gene TRBV24-1 combines with J gene TRBJ1-1; no definite D call. CDR1 KGHDR and CDR2 SFDVKD come from the germline V gene. The length of the CDR3 is 14 residues. V lost 2 bases and J 5 bases, leaving 11 bases between the germline ends. The CDR3 sequence is CATSDSFGGTEAFF. The CDR3 coding sequence is TGTGCCACCAGTGATTCCTTCGGAGGAACTGAAGCTTTCTTT.

This clone appeared many times. The CDR3, as DNA: TGTGCCAGCAGCTCCTTGACAATGTTGAGCTCCTACGAGCAGTACTTC. This codes for CASSSLTMLSSYEQYF. The V gene is TRBV7-9, the J gene TRBJ2-7; no definite D call. Trimming cost V 4 bases and J 0 bases, with 16 bases left between them. Germline V gives CDR1 SEHNR, CDR2 FQNEAQ (reference sequence). The CDR3 has 16 residues.

The V and J genes are TRBV3-1 (or the pseudogene TRBV3-2) and TRBJ1-1; D not certain. The germline gives CDR1 LGHDT, CDR2 YNNKEL (reference sequence). The CDR3 consists of 12 residues. V gave up 0 bases and J gave up 7 bases, with 6 bases separating them. In DNA, the CDR3 is TGTGCCAGCAGCCAAGATAAGGGTGAAGCTTTCTTT. As protein: CASSQDKGEAFF.

This chain connects TRBV5-1 to TRBJ1-2, with unresolved D. The CDR3 totals 12 residues. V dropped 7 bases and J dropped 3 bases, with 10 bases sitting between them. CDR1 and CDR2 from the germline V gene are SGHRS and YFSETQ. As DNA, the CDR3 is TGCGCCAGCTCCGCGGCGGACTATGGCTACACCTTC. Its translation: CASSAADYGYTF.

This rearrangement joins TRBV19 to TRBJ2-3, with 12 bases aligning to TRBD2. Germline CDR1 and CDR2: LNHDA and SQIVND (reference sequence). J gave up 4 bases and V 3 bases, and 5 bases lay outside the gene matches. The CDR3 runs to 16 residues. The CDR3 sequence: CASSIRTSGAADTQYF. The CDR3 DNA follows: TGTGCCAGTAGTATTCGGACTAGCGGGGCGGCAGATACGCAGTATTTT.

The rearrangement uses TRBV27 and TRBJ2-3; D is possibly TRBD1 (6 bases). Trimming removed 3 bases from V and 3 bases from J, with 10 bases in between. The CDR3 consists of 14 residues. The germline gives CDR1 MNHEY, CDR2 SMNVEV (reference sequence). Here the CDR3 DNA reads TGTGCCAGCAGTTTCGCAGGGGAGACAGATACGCAGTATTTT. This encodes CASSFAGETDTQYF.

The rearrangement uses TRBV3-1 (or the pseudogene TRBV3-2) and TRBJ1-1; possibly TRBD1 for D (6 bases). The V gene lost 4 bases and the J gene lost 11 bases, with 14 bases spanning the gap. This CDR3 region has 12 residues. Germline loops: CDR1 LGHDT, CDR2 YNNKEL (reference sequence). The CDR3 sequence: CASSPEGGGAFF. DNA of the CDR3: TGTGCCAGCAGCCCAGAGGGAGGGGGGGCTTTCTTT.

This chain joins TRBV6-5 and TRBJ1-5; D perhaps matches TRBD1 (6 bases). The CDR3 is 14 residues long. Trimming cost V 6 bases and J 6 bases, with 15 bases left between them. The germline V gene encodes CDR1 MNHEY and CDR2 SVGAGI. The CDR3 DNA reads as TGTGCCAGCAGCGACGAGGGAGGGGGTCAGCCCCAGCATTTT. Amino acid sequence: CASSDEGGGQPQHF.